These T cell receptor beta chains were read from a single sample in a study of T cells expressing NK-cell markers. TCRdb derives one entry per CDR3 protein from the 5' RACE reads, leaving out DNA. This repertoire includes about 540,000 distinct CDR3 sequences. The source material was blood T cells: a sorted CD56 or NKG2C T cell subset, CD4+ or CD8+ T cells, or bulk PBMC T cells (not recorded which). The receptors were gathered from a man aged 18-30 years in good health. Both conserved end residues are part of each CDR3.

TRBV10-3,TRBJ2-2,CAIIADGELFF
TRBV20-1,TRBJ1-1,CSAPSPGQGATEAFF
TRBV20-1,TRBJ2-4,CSAGWTAQNIQYF
TRBV4-1,TRBJ1-6,CASSQPTGHLGGSPLHF
TRBV7-9,TRBJ2-1,CASTRGSYNEQFF
TRBV28,TRBJ1-4,CASTTGTGVKLFF
TRBV11-2,TRBJ2-1,CASTSLAAAFYNEQFF
TRBV7-3,TRBJ2-3,CASSPTPGRNTQYF
TRBV12-3/TRBV12-4,TRBJ2-2,CASIEGGRTGELFF
TRBV7-6,TRBJ2-6,CASSRGGSGANVLTF
TRBV11-2,TRBJ2-1,CASSLGGKFYNEQFF
TRBV10-3,TRBJ2-1,CAIGTGLAGGSAEQFF
TRBV5-6,TRBJ2-1,CASRQPSAARNEQFF
TRBV4-2,TRBJ2-1,CASSPHYRTSGSGYNEQFF
TRBV20-1,TRBJ2-7,CSATGEYEQYF
TRBV7-2,TRBJ2-7,CASSLVGVTDLGREQYF
TRBV6-1,TRBJ1-2,CASSQTDNYGYTF
TRBV18,TRBJ2-3,CASSPISPSGITDTQYF
TRBV12-5,TRBJ2-2,CASGLVLAGNTGELFF
TRBV12-3/TRBV12-4,TRBJ2-2,CASSFTGLTNTGELFF
TRBV12-3/TRBV12-4,TRBJ1-2,CASSAQGVYGYTF
TRBV7-9,TRBJ1-1,CASSFASSAEAFF
TRBV19,TRBJ1-2,CASSIAQGNYGYTF
TRBV11-2,TRBJ1-1,CASSLYEGRGEAFF
TRBV7-3,TRBJ2-1,CASSLRGWRQRGGNEQFF
TRBV10-3,TRBJ2-6,CAISESEGSGANVLTF
TRBV28,TRBJ2-1,CASSLAGRDQFF
TRBV10-3,TRBJ1-4,CAISRGTDEKLFF
TRBV7-2,TRBJ2-2,CASSPPQGYGGELFF
TRBV24-1,TRBJ2-1,CATSDLSPGNEQFF
TRBV5-1,TRBJ2-1,CASSSGLAGGLDEQFF
TRBV7-9,TRBJ2-2,CASSNSRGRERTGELFF
TRBV15,TRBJ2-3,CATSFLAGGTDTQYF
TRBV5-1,TRBJ2-1,CASSLEGTGTLSYNEQFF
TRBV7-2,TRBJ1-2,CASSPQSSLHGYTF
TRBV10-3,TRBJ2-5,CAISEYQAVQETQYF
TRBV7-2,TRBJ2-3,CASSLAPKELGLAGIDTQYF
TRBV2,TRBJ2-4,CASHDEASAKNIQYF
TRBV12-5,TRBJ2-2,CASGSHMGLAGGPDTGELFF
TRBV6-1,TRBJ2-7,CASSLTFSGRSYEQYF
TRBV14,TRBJ2-1,CASSQRTGKSPYNEQFF
TRBV10-3,TRBJ2-5,CAISGTGTGSGSETQYF
TRBV6-6,TRBJ1-5,CASSLRGWTPQHF
TRBV12-3/TRBV12-4,TRBJ2-5,CASSLLLDKSGETQYF
TRBV12-3/TRBV12-4,TRBJ2-1,CASSTPGPINEQFF
TRBV6-5,TRBJ2-7,CASSSRGLAGGGEQYF
TRBV7-9,TRBJ2-1,CASSWGGTNNEQFF
TRBV27,TRBJ2-2,CASSLSVNGELFF
TRBV29-1,TRBJ1-1,CSVDRFLAEAFF
TRBV12-3/TRBV12-4,TRBJ2-1,CASSQMGLGSYNEQFF
TRBV20-1,TRBJ2-3,CSASPASGKDTQYF
TRBV5-1,TRBJ2-1,CASRKVGTSGMYEQFF
TRBV20-1,TRBJ2-3,CSARERGRSDTQYF